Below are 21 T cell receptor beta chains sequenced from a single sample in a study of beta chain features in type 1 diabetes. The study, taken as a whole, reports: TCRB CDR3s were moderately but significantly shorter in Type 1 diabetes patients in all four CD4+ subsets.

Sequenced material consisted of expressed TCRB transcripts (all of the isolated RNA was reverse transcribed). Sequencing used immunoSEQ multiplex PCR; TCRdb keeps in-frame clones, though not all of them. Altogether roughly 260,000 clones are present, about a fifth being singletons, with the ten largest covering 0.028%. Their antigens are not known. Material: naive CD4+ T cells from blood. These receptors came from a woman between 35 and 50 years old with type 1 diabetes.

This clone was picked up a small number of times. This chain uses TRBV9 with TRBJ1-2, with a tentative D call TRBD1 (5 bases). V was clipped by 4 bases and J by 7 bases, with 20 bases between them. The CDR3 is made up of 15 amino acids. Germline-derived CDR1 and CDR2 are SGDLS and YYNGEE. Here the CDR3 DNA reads TGTGCCAGCAGCTCGTCAGGGAGGAGGGTCGTTGGCTACACCTTC. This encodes CASSSSGRRVVGYTF.

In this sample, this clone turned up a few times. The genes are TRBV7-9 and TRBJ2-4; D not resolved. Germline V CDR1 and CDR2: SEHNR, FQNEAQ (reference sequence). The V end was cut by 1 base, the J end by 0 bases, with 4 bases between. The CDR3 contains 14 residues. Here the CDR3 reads CASSLGVAKNIQYF. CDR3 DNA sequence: TGTGCCAGCAGCTTAGGAGTAGCCAAAAACATTCAGTACTTC.

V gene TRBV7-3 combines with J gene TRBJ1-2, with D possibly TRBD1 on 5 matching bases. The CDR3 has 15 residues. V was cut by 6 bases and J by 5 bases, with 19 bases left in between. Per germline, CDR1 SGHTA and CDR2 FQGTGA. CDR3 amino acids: CASSPDRDSKYGYTF. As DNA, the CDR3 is TGTGCCAGCAGTCCCGACAGAGATTCAAAGTATGGCTACACCTTC.

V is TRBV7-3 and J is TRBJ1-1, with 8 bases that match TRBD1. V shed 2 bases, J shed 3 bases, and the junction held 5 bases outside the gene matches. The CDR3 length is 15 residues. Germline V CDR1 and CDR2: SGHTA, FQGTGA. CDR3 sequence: CASSLQGARDTEAFF. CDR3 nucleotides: TGTGCCAGCAGCTTACAGGGGGCACGGGACACTGAAGCTTTCTTT.

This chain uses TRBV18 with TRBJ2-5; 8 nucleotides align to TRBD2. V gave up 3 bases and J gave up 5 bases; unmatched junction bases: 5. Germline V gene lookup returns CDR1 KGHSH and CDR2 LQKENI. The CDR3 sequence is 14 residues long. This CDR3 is CASSPGLGFETQYF. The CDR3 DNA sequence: TGTGCCAGCTCACCGGGACTAGGTTTTGAGACCCAGTACTTC.

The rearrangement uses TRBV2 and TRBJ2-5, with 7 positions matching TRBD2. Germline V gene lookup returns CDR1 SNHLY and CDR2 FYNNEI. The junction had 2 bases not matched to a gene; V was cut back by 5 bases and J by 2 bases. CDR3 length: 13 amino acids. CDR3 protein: CASSWDYQETQYF. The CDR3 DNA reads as TGTGCCAGCAGTTGGGACTATCAAGAGACCCAGTACTTC.

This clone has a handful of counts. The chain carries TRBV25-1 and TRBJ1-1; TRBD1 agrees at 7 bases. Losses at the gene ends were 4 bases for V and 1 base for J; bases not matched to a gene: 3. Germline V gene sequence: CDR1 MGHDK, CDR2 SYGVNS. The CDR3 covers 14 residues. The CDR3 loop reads CASSGDRRNTEAFF. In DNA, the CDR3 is TGTGCCAGCAGTGGGGACAGACGGAACACTGAAGCTTTCTTT.

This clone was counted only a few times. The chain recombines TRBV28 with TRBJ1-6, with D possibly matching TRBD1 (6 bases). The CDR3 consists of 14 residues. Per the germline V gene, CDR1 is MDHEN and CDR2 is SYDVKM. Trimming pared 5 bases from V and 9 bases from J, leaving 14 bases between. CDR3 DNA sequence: TGTGCCAGCAGTCCTGGGGACACGGGTTCACCCCTCCACTTT. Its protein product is CASSPGDTGSPLHF. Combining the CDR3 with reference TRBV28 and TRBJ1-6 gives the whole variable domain DVKVTQSSRYLVKRTGEKVFLECVQDMDHENMFWYRQDPGLGLRLIYFSYDVKMKEKGDIPEGYSVSREKKERFSLILESASTNQTSMYLCASSPGDTGSPLHFGNGTRLTVT.

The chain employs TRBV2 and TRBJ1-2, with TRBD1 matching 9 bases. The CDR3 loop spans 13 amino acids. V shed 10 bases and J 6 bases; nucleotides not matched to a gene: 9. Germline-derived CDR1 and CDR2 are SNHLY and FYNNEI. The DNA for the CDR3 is TGTGCCATTAAAACAGGGGGCTGGGATGGCTACACCTTC. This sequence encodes CAIKTGGWDGYTF.

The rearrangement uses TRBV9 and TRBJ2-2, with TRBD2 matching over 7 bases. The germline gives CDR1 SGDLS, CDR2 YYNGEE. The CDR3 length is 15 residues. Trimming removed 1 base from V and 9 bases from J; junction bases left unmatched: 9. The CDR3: CASSVLSGEGRELFF. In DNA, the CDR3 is TGTGCCAGCAGCGTACTGTCGGGGGAGGGCCGGGAGCTGTTTTTT. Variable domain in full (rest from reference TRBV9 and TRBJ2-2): DSGVTQTPKHLITATGQRVTLRCSPRSGDLSVYWYQQSLDQGLQFLIQYYNGEERAKGNILERFSAQQFPDLHSELNLSSLELGDSALYFCASSVLSGEGRELFFGEGSRLTVL.

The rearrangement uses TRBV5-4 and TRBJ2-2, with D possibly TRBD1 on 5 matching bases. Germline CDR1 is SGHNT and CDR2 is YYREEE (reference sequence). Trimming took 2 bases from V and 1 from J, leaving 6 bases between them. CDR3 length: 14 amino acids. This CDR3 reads CASSFTGNTGELFF. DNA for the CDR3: TGTGCCAGCAGCTTTACAGGGAACACCGGGGAGCTGTTTTTT.

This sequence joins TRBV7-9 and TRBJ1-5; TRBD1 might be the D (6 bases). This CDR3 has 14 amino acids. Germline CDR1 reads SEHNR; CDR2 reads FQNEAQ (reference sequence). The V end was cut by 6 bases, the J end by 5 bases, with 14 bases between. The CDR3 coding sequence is TGTGCCAGCAGTCCCCTGACAGGCGATCAGCCCCAGCATTTT. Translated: CASSPLTGDQPQHF.

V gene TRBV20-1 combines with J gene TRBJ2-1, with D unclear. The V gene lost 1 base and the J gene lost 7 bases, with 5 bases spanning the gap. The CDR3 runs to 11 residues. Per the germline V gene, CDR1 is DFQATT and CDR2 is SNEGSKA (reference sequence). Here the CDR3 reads CSARGLNEQFF. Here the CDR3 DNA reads TGCAGTGCTAGAGGACTGAATGAGCAGTTCTTC.

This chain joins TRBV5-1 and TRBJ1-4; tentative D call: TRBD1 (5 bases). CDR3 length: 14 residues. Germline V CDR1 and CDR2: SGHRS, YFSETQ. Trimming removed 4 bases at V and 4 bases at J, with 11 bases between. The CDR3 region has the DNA TGCGCCAGCAGCCGGACATCAGATAATGAAAAACTGTTTTTT. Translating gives CASSRTSDNEKLFF.

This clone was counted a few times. The CDR3 DNA reads as TGTGCCAGCAGTCTGGGGACTACAGGAGAGACCCAGTACTTC. Its translation: CASSLGTTGETQYF. J is TRBJ2-5 and V is TRBV7-3; 7 bases line up with TRBD2. The CDR3 is made up of 14 amino acids. The V gene end was trimmed by 6 bases and the J gene end by 4 bases; junction bases not matched to a gene: 8. The germline CDR1 and CDR2 sequences are SGHTA and FQGTGA.

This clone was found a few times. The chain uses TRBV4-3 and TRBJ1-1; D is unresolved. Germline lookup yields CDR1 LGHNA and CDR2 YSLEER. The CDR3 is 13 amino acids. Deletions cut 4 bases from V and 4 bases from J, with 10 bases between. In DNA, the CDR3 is TGCGCCAGCAGCCCCGGTCGGGGCACTGAAGCTTTCTTT. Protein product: CASSPGRGTEAFF.

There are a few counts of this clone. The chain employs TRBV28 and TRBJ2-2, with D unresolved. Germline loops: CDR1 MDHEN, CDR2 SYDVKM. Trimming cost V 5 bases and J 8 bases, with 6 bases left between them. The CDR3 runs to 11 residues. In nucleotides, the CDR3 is TGTGCCAGCAGTCTTAAAGGGGAGCTGTTTTTT. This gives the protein CASSLKGELFF.

In DNA, the CDR3 is TGTGCCAGTACCCCCAGCGGGGGCCCGGGCTACGAGCAGTACTTC. Its protein product is CASTPSGGPGYEQYF. The chain combines TRBV19 with TRBJ2-7; 8 nucleotides align to TRBD2. The junction had 11 bases not matched to a gene; V was cut back by 7 bases and J by 3 bases. CDR3 length: 15 residues. CDR1 and CDR2 (germline): LNHDA, SQIVND (reference sequence).

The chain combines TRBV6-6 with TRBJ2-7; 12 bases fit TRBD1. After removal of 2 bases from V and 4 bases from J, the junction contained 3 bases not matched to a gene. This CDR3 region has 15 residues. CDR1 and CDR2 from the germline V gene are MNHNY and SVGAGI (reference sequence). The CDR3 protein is CASSYRGQGAYEQYF. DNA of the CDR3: TGTGCCAGCAGTTACCGGGGACAGGGGGCGTACGAGCAGTACTTC.

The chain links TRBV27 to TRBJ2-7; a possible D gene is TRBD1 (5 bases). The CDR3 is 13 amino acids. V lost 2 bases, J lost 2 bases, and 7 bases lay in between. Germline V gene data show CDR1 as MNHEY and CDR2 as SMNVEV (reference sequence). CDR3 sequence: CASSLQGTYEQYF. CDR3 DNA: TGTGCCAGCAGTTTACAGGGAACCTACGAGCAGTACTTC.

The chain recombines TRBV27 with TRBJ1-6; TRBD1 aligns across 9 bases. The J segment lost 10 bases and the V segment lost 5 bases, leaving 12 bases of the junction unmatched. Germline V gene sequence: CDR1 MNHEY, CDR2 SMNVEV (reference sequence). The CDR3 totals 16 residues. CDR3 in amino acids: CASSPPGQGAGSPLHF. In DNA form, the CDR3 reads TGTGCCAGCAGTCCTCCGGGACAGGGAGCCGGCTCACCCCTCCACTTT.